Listed below are T cell receptor beta chains from one sample, sequenced in a study of cytomegalovirus exposure and HLA in healthy donors. Using immunoSEQ multiplex PCR, the repertoire was profiled, and TCRdb retains in-frame clones only, with some absent. Found here are around 130,000 clones, about 79% of them singletons; the top ten hold about 2.7%. The sequenced sample consisted of PBMCs. The receptor source for this set is a woman under 30 in good health and CMV-seropositive. Both conserved end residues are part of each CDR3. The D gene is left open where the match is weak. Not every row has a clone size; where given, it reads once, few, many or a size class.

>NA|NA|TRBJ1-4|TRBV28
CAGGRSVEKLFF
TGTGCCGGAGGAAGGTCTGTTGAAAAACTGTTTTTT
>NA|NA|TRBJ2-5|TRBV12-5
CASGFHEETQYF
TGTGCTAGTGGTTTTCATGAAGAGACCCAGTACTTC
>NA|NA|TRBJ1-5|TRBV28
CASRRIPNQPQHF
TGTGCCAGCAGGAGGATCCCCAATCAGCCCCAGCATTTT
>NA|NA|TRBJ1-1|TRBV27
CASSSSLDRNTEAFF
TGTGCCAGCAGTTCCTCTTTGGACAGGAACACTGAAGCTTTCTTT
>NA|NA|TRBJ2-4|TRBV2
CASSQTGRGRNIQYF
TGTGCCAGCAGTCAGACAGGCCGAGGACGAAACATTCAGTACTTC
>NA|NA|TRBJ2-1|TRBV5-4
CASSLASRKRGEQFF
TGTGCCAGCAGCTTGGCAAGCAGGAAACGGGGTGAGCAGTTCTTC
>NA|NA|TRBJ2-1|TRBV9
CASSVAGGQRTSNEQFF
TGTGCCAGCAGCGTAGCCGGGGGGCAACGAACCTCCAATGAGCAGTTCTTC
>TRBD1|few|TRBJ2-7|TRBV5-6
CASSLAVTGALEQYF
TGTGCCAGCAGCTTGGCAGTGACAGGGGCTCTCGAGCAGTACTTC
>NA|once|TRBJ2-5|TRBV11-2
CASSFSGGWETQYF
TGTGCCAGCAGCTTCTCAGGAGGCTGGGAGACCCAGTACTTC
>TRBD1|NA|TRBJ1-6|TRBV30
CAWIPAGTVNSPLHF
TGTGCCTGGATTCCCGCCGGGACAGTAAATTCACCCCTCCACTTT
>TRBD1|NA|TRBJ2-2|TRBV25-1
CASSVNAGTANTGELFF
TGTGCCAGCAGTGTGAACGCCGGGACAGCGAACACCGGGGAGCTGTTTTTT
>TRBD1|NA|TRBJ2-3|TRBV2
CASNFGTATDTQYF
TGTGCCAGCAATTTCGGGACAGCCACAGATACGCAGTATTTT
>NA|NA|TRBJ1-5|TRBV30
CAWGDKSNQPQHF
TGTGCCTGGGGGGACAAATCCAATCAGCCCCAGCATTTT
>TRBD2|NA|TRBJ2-1|TRBV6-5
CASRGWGGVGDEQFF
TGTGCCAGCAGGGGCTGGGGGGGGGTAGGTGATGAGCAGTTCTTC
>NA|NA|TRBJ2-1|TRBV6-5
CASSPGAPVEQFF
TGTGCCAGCAGTCCGGGAGCCCCGGTTGAGCAGTTCTTC
>TRBD2|NA|TRBJ2-2|TRBV5-4
CASSPGAGGSGGELFF
TGTGCCAGCAGCCCCGGGGCGGGGGGCTCTGGGGGGGAGCTGTTTTTT
>TRBD1|NA|TRBJ1-5|TRBV13
CASSRGQGPESNQPQHF
TGTGCCAGCAGCCGGGGACAGGGCCCGGAAAGCAATCAGCCCCAGCATTTT
>TRBD2|NA|TRBJ2-1|TRBV11-2
CASSLGGSGSSYNEQFF
TGTGCCAGCAGCTTAGGGGGTAGCGGGAGCTCCTACAATGAGCAGTTCTTC
>NA|few|TRBJ1-5|TRBV7-9
CASSSPVQPQHF
TGTGCCAGCAGCTCACCAGTTCAGCCCCAGCATTTT
>TRBD1|NA|TRBJ1-1|TRBV9
CASSVETGGRHTEAFF
TGTGCCAGCAGCGTAGAGACAGGGGGAAGGCACACTGAAGCTTTCTTT
>TRBD1|NA|TRBJ1-1|TRBV4-1
CASSQPIVLQGKDTEAFF
TGCGCCAGCAGCCAACCTATCGTTTTACAGGGGAAGGACACTGAAGCTTTCTTT
>TRBD1|NA|TRBJ1-4|TRBV19
CASNRDRDPATNEKLFF
TGTGCCAGCAACCGGGACAGGGATCCGGCAACTAATGAAAAACTGTTTTTT
>NA|NA|TRBJ1-2|TRBV18
CASSPRGEGYTF
TGTGCCAGCTCACCCCGGGGAGAAGGCTACACCTTC
>NA|NA|TRBJ1-6|TRBV4-1
CASSQEPGINSPLHF
TGCGCCAGCAGCCAAGAACCAGGGATAAATTCACCCCTCCACTTT
>NA|NA|TRBJ2-7|TRBV7-9
CASSSGGGEQYF
TGTGCCAGCAGCTCAGGGGGAGGCGAGCAGTACTTC
>TRBD1|NA|TRBJ1-2|TRBV4-1
CASSPTPGGYGYTF
TGCGCCAGCAGCCCCACTCCAGGGGGCTATGGCTACACCTTC
>NA|NA|TRBJ2-7|TRBV7-2
CASSSGPTYEQYF
TGTGCCAGCAGCTCTGGGCCGACCTACGAGCAGTACTTC
>TRBD2|NA|TRBJ2-7|TRBV6-5
CASSSLLAGGLYEQYF
TGTGCCAGCAGTTCCCTACTAGCGGGGGGTCTCTACGAGCAGTACTTC
>NA|NA|TRBJ1-1|TRBV27
CASSPGVDTEAFF
TGTGCCAGCAGTCCCGGGGTGGACACTGAAGCTTTCTTT
>TRBD1|NA|TRBJ1-4|TRBV7-9
CASSLAQGQGFEKLFF
TGTGCCAGCAGCTTAGCGCAAGGACAGGGATTTGAAAAACTGTTTTTT
>NA|NA|TRBJ2-3|TRBV9
CAGSPLGGANTQYF
TGTGCCGGCAGCCCTCTGGGGGGGGCAAATACGCAGTATTTT
>TRBD2|NA|TRBJ2-5|TRBV7-2
CASSLPSGGAQETQYF
TGTGCCAGCAGCTTACCTAGCGGGGGGGCCCAGGAGACCCAGTACTTC